The 17 T cell receptor beta chains in this list originate from one sample, sequenced in a study of T cells after yellow fever vaccination. MiXCR was run by TCRdb on the 5' RACE reads, yielding one entry per CDR3 protein. The sample lists around 250,000 distinct CDR3 sequences, around 4.9% seen once, with 2.5% to 4% in the top ten. The specimen was CD4+ T cells sorted from PBMCs, collected on the day of the yellow fever booster vaccination. The receptors derive from a man aged 18 to 35 who received the YFV17D yellow fever vaccine.

This clonotype was detected a few times. CDR3 in DNA: TGTGCCAGCAGCCACCGGGACAGGGAAGGAGGGTATGAGTTCTTC. Its translation: CASSHRDREGGYEFF. The chain has TRBV14 and TRBJ2-1, with 9 positions matching TRBD1. The V gene end was trimmed by 3 bases and the J gene end by 14 bases; junction bases not matched to a gene: 14. The CDR3 contains 15 residues. Germline V lookup: CDR1 SGHDN, CDR2 FVKESK.

This clonotype has a handful of counts. The chain carries TRBV19 and TRBJ1-1; no reliable D call. Germline V lookup: CDR1 LNHDA, CDR2 SQIVND (reference sequence). V shed 5 bases and J shed 3 bases, with 13 bases lying between them. There are 14 residues in the CDR3. The CDR3 DNA follows: TGTGCCAGTAGTCATATTGACCGCTACACTGAAGCTTTCTTT. Its protein is CASSHIDRYTEAFF. The full variable domain, in which reference TRBV19 and TRBJ1-1 provide the parts outside the CDR3, is DGGITQSPKYLFRKEGQNVTLSCEQNLNHDAMYWYRQDPGQGLRLIYYSQIVNDFQKGDIAEGYSVSREKKESFPLTVTSAQKNPTAFYLCASSHIDRYTEAFFGQGTRLTVV.

This clonotype showed up many times. V and J are TRBV6-5 and TRBJ2-1; a weak D match, TRBD2 (7 bases). Germline CDR1 is MNHEY and CDR2 is SVGAGI. Trimming took off 0 bases at V and 0 bases at J, with 15 bases between the two ends. CDR3 length: 18 residues. CDR3 sequence reads: CASSYSGGAFDSYNEQFF. The CDR3 DNA reads TGTGCCAGCAGTTACTCTGGGGGGGCCTTCGACTCCTACAATGAGCAGTTCTTC.

This clonotype occurred many times. This chain uses TRBV11-2 with TRBJ1-1; 8 positions match TRBD1. Trimming took 5 bases from V and 8 from J; bases not matched to a gene: 7. Germline CDR1 and CDR2: SGHAT and FQNNGV. The CDR3 spans 13 residues. The CDR3 DNA is TGTGCCAGCAGCCCTATTAGGGACAGGGAAGCTTTCTTT. Translation gives CASSPIRDREAFF.

Ten or more counts support this clonotype. This sequence joins TRBV20-1 and TRBJ2-2; D gene ambiguous. Per the germline V gene, CDR1 is DFQATT and CDR2 is SNEGSKA (reference sequence). With 4 bases removed from V and 2 bases from J, the gap between germline ends came to 5 bases. This CDR3 contains 12 residues. CDR3 nucleotides: TGCAGTGCTAATACCAACACCGGGGAGCTGTTTTTT. Translated: CSANTNTGELFF.

V gene TRBV7-2 combines with J gene TRBJ1-1; D is possibly TRBD1 (6 bases). Germline V gives CDR1 SGHTA, CDR2 FQGNSA. The CDR3 is 16 residues long. V dropped 1 base and J dropped 5 bases, with 17 bases sitting between them. CDR3 bases: TGTGCCAGCAGCTTAGGAAGGTGGGGGCTGGGGACTGAAGCTTTCTTT. This sequence encodes CASSLGRWGLGTEAFF.

For the CDR3, the DNA is TGTGCCAGCAGCGGTGGGACAGGGCTACGCACCGGGGAGCTGTTTTTT. The encoded protein is CASSGGTGLRTGELFF. This rearrangement joins TRBV2 to TRBJ2-2, with TRBD1 identical over 9 bases. Unmatched junction bases numbered 9, after V lost 6 bases and J lost 4 bases. This CDR3 spans 16 amino acids. CDR1 is SNHLY, CDR2 FYNNEI, per germline.

This clonotype was seen many times. The chain is built from TRBV5-1 and TRBJ2-3; 10 bases are a match to TRBD1. In germline, CDR1 is SGHRS, CDR2 YFSETQ. This CDR3 has 14 residues. V shed 4 bases, J shed 5 bases, and the junction held 4 bases outside the gene matches. The CDR3 spells CASSPGQGGDTQYF. CDR3 DNA sequence: TGCGCCAGCAGCCCCGGACAGGGGGGAGATACGCAGTATTTT.

This clonotype was found a few times. The V call is TRBV7-9, the J call TRBJ1-1; D perhaps matches TRBD1 (6 bases). Germline-derived CDR1 and CDR2 are SEHNR and FQNEAQ (reference sequence). Trimming pared 11 bases from V and 6 bases from J, leaving 19 bases between. The CDR3 spans 13 residues. The CDR3 region has the DNA TGTGCCTCCGGTAAGGGGGACCTTCCTGAAGCTTTCTTT. Its protein is CASGKGDLPEAFF. Looking up the rest from reference TRBV7-9 and TRBJ1-1 gives the full variable domain: DTGVSQNPRHKITKRGQNVTFRCDPISEHNRLYWYRQTLGQGPEFLTYFQNEAQLEKSRLLSDRFSAERPKGSFSTLEIQRTEQGDSAMYLCASGKGDLPEAFFGQGTRLTVV.

This clonotype has more than one count but fewer than ten. This chain joins TRBV29-1 and TRBJ1-1, with D hard to call. The ends were cut back, 6 bases at V and 3 bases at J, with 11 bases in the middle. The CDR3 is 12 residues long. The germline V gene encodes CDR1 SQVTM and CDR2 ANQGSEA. Here the CDR3 reads CSVAQLHTEAFF. Here the CDR3 DNA reads TGCAGCGTCGCCCAGTTACACACTGAAGCTTTCTTT.

This clonotype was found a few times. The chain recombines TRBV18 with TRBJ1-2; D remains ambiguous. Per the germline V gene, CDR1 is KGHSH and CDR2 is LQKENI. Trimming took 5 bases from V and 1 from J, leaving 14 bases between them. The CDR3 is 15 residues long. The CDR3 DNA reads as TGTGCCAGCTCAAAGGTGGGCCAGGATAACTATGGCTACACCTTC. This codes for CASSKVGQDNYGYTF.

This clonotype turned up a few times. The CDR3 nucleotides are TGCGCCAGCAGCCAAGCCGGGGGCTCCTACGAGCAGTACTTC. Protein: CASSQAGGSYEQYF. The chain couples TRBV4-3 to TRBJ2-7; possible D gene TRBD2, 6 bases. The CDR3 has 14 residues. Trimming removed 1 base from V and 0 bases from J, with 7 bases in between. Per the germline V gene, CDR1 is LGHNA and CDR2 is YSLEER.

This clonotype was detected ten times or more. The chain couples TRBV25-1 to TRBJ2-7, with a possible D match to TRBD1 (6 bases). This CDR3 is built from 16 residues. Germline assignment: CDR1 MGHDK and CDR2 SYGVNS. V was trimmed by 7 bases and J by 2 bases, leaving 21 bases between them. The CDR3 spells CASKGAGTPETYEQYV. The CDR3 DNA reads TGTGCCAGCAAAGGAGCCGGGACACCCGAAACCTACGAGCAGTACGTC.

The chain employs TRBV12-3 or TRBV12-4 and TRBJ2-6; D is uncertain. V dropped 5 bases and J dropped 0 bases, with 5 bases sitting between them. This CDR3 contains 14 residues. The CDR3 protein is CASSRDSGANVLTF. CDR3 in DNA: TGTGCCAGCAGTCGTGACTCTGGGGCCAACGTCCTGACTTTC.

The chain employs TRBV20-1 and TRBJ1-2; TRBD1 aligns across 9 bases. The CDR3 has 12 amino acids. The trim removed 5 bases at V and 4 bases at J, leaving 2 bases unmatched. Germline CDR1 is DFQATT and CDR2 is SNEGSKA (reference sequence). Written as DNA, the CDR3 is TGCAGTGCTGGGGACAGGGCCTATGGCTACACCTTC. Translating it yields CSAGDRAYGYTF.

This clonotype was seen at least ten times. This chain links TRBV10-3 with TRBJ2-5, with D perhaps being TRBD1 or TRBD2 (5 bases each). V gave up 2 bases and J gave up 5 bases, with 15 bases separating them. The V gene's germline CDR1 is ENHRY and CDR2 SYGVKD. The CDR3 is 15 residues long. This CDR3 is CAISEGPGRNETQYF. The CDR3 region has the DNA TGTGCCATCAGTGAGGGGCCGGGGCGGAATGAGACCCAGTACTTC.

The chain combines TRBV7-9 with TRBJ1-2, with D possibly being TRBD1 (5 bases). V was trimmed by 4 bases and J by 5 bases, leaving 14 bases between them. The CDR3 consists of 14 residues. Per the germline V gene, CDR1 is SEHNR and CDR2 is FQNEAQ (reference sequence). As DNA, the CDR3 is TGTGCCAGCAGCTCGGGGACGGACCCTTATGGCTACACCTTC. Translating it yields CASSSGTDPYGYTF.